This is a list of T cell receptor beta chains from one sample in a study of T cells in Graves' hyperthyroidism and ophthalmopathy. TCRdb recomputed calls from the multiplex PCR reads with MiXCR, one row per CDR3 protein. The sample shows 490,000 or so distinct CDR3 sequences, around a fifth of them seen only once. Material: blood. The source is a woman between 65 and 79 years old with Graves' ophthalmopathy. Each CDR3 is given with its conserved first and last residue. The D gene is left open where the match is weak. Clone size is shown for a subset of rows, as once, few, many or a class of expanded clone.

d_call j_call clone_size v_call cdr3_aa cdr3_nt
TRBD2 TRBJ2-7 NA TRBV6-1 CASILAGGYYEQYF TGTGCCAGCATCTTAGCGGGAGGCTACTACGAGCAGTACTTC
NA TRBJ2-1 few TRBV12-3/TRBV12-4 CASSFTVGGAVRNEQFF TGTGCCAGCAGTTTTACTGTTGGGGGCGCAGTAAGAAATGAGCAGTTCTTC
NA TRBJ2-3 few TRBV19 CASTPGLWSGTSTDTQYF TGTGCCAGTACCCCCGGTCTTTGGTCCGGGACCTCCACAGATACGCAGTATTTT
NA TRBJ2-2 NA TRBV25-1 CASSSRANTGELFF TGTGCCAGCAGTTCCAGGGCGAACACCGGGGAGCTGTTTTTT
TRBD1 TRBJ2-3 many TRBV7-8 CASSLYRGYTDTQYF TGTGCCAGCAGCCTATACAGGGGATACACAGATACGCAGTATTTT
NA TRBJ2-3 NA TRBV3-1 CASSAFRADTQYF TGTGCCAGCAGCGCATTTCGGGCAGATACGCAGTATTTT
NA TRBJ1-4 NA TRBV30 CAWSGREKLFF TGTGCCTGGAGTGGGCGAGAAAAACTGTTTTTT
TRBD1 TRBJ1-2 few TRBV29-1 CSVRDRGHNYGYTF TGCAGCGTCCGGGACAGGGGGCACAACTATGGCTACACCTTC
NA TRBJ1-5 NA TRBV6-1 CASTLLRNQPQHF TGTGCCAGCACTCTTTTGAGGAATCAGCCCCAGCATTTT
NA TRBJ1-6 few TRBV3-1 CASSLPGGSPLHF TGTGCCAGCAGCCTTCCGGGGGGTTCACCCCTCCACTTT